This T cell receptor beta chain was observed in a study of blood T cell repertoires in COVID-19. CDR3 size: 14 residues. Germline V gene data show CDR1 as LGHDT and CDR2 as YNNKEL (reference sequence). V lost 0 bases, J lost 0 bases, and 6 bases lay in between. Authors' methods: The authors estimated nucleated cell counts from reference gene primer amplification. This table comes from immunoSEQ multiplex PCR, and its TCRdb copy is limited to in-frame clones, with some not included. V and J calls and clone size are those listed in that table; D and trimming were worked out from the DNA. The data show over 100,000 clones, 86% seen once. This clone showed up just once.

The specimen was peripheral blood. This sequence was found in a woman in her seventies with COVID-19, enrolled during active disease. The chain carries TRBV3-1 (or the pseudogene TRBV3-2) and TRBJ2-7; unclear D gene. In DNA, the CDR3 is TGTGCCAGCAGCCAAGACAGGTTCTCCTACGAGCAGTACTTC. Translation: CASSQDRFSYEQYF.